These 26 T cell receptor beta chains originate from one sample sequenced in a study of blood T cell repertoires in COVID-19. Here immunoSEQ multiplex PCR was the method, and the copy in TCRdb shows in-frame clones only, minus some. The table shows about 68,000 clones, with 84% occurring only once. Material: peripheral blood. These receptors came from a man aged 50 or older with active COVID-19.

The genes are TRBV11-3 and TRBJ2-3; TRBD2 aligns across 10 bases. V trimming: 5 bases; J trimming: 3 bases; junction bases outside the gene matches: 5. CDR3 length equals 15 residues. The germline CDR1 and CDR2 sequences are SGHNT and YENEEA. The CDR3 loop reads CASSVGLAVTDTQYF. Written as DNA, the CDR3 is TGTGCCAGCAGCGTAGGACTAGCGGTTACAGATACGCAGTATTTT.

This clone was found a few times. The chain is built from TRBV7-9 and TRBJ1-3; 11 bases map to TRBD1. Germline V gene sequence: CDR1 SEHNR, CDR2 FQNEAQ (reference sequence). This CDR3 comprises 15 residues. After removal of 6 bases from V and 4 bases from J, the junction contained 5 bases not matched to a gene. This CDR3 reads CASRRGQGDGNTIYF. Written as DNA, the CDR3 is TGTGCCAGCAGACGGGGACAGGGGGACGGAAACACCATATATTTT. Using reference TRBV7-9 and TRBJ1-3 for the parts outside the CDR3, the full variable domain is DTGVSQNPRHKITKRGQNVTFRCDPISEHNRLYWYRQTLGQGPEFLTYFQNEAQLEKSRLLSDRFSAERPKGSFSTLEIQRTEQGDSAMYLCASRRGQGDGNTIYFGEGSWLTVV.

The chain is built from TRBV19 and TRBJ2-1; D perhaps matches TRBD1 (6 bases). Germline loops: CDR1 LNHDA, CDR2 SQIVND (reference sequence). The V end was cut by 5 bases, the J end by 7 bases, with 9 bases between. The CDR3 sequence is 12 residues long. The DNA for the CDR3 is TGTGCCAGTAGTGACCAGGGGAATGAGCAGTTCTTC. It codes for CASSDQGNEQFF. The variable domain in full, completed from reference TRBV19 and TRBJ2-1, reads DGGITQSPKYLFRKEGQNVTLSCEQNLNHDAMYWYRQDPGQGLRLIYYSQIVNDFQKGDIAEGYSVSREKKESFPLTVTSAQKNPTAFYLCASSDQGNEQFFGPGTRLTVL.

The chain links TRBV9 to TRBJ2-7; TRBD2 is a possible D gene (6 bases). Trimming took 0 bases from V and 3 from J, leaving 10 bases between them. The CDR3 loop spans 14 amino acids. CDR1 and CDR2 from the germline V gene are SGDLS and YYNGEE. The CDR3, as DNA: TGTGCCAGCAGCGTAGATGGTAGCGGCTACGAGCAGTACTTC. It translates to CASSVDGSGYEQYF.

Only one count was recorded for this clone. The chain is built from TRBV3-1 (or the pseudogene TRBV3-2) and TRBJ1-1; D remains ambiguous. V was shortened by 0 bases and J by 3 bases, with 14 bases between the two germline ends. The germline gives CDR1 LGHDT, CDR2 YNNKEL (reference sequence). The CDR3 spans 16 residues. DNA of the CDR3: TGTGCCAGCAGCCAAGATCTAGGAGGGATTTACACTGAAGCTTTCTTT. Protein sequence: CASSQDLGGIYTEAFF.

The table lists this clone with a count of one. The chain joins TRBV7-9 to TRBJ1-3; D is unclear. The V gene lost 1 base and the J gene lost 4 bases, with 14 bases spanning the gap. In germline, CDR1 is SEHNR, CDR2 FQNEAQ (reference sequence). This CDR3 region has 16 residues. For the CDR3, the DNA is TGTGCCAGCAGCTTAGACGCGGGAGGGCCGGGAAACACCATATATTTT. This translates into CASSLDAGGPGNTIYF.

In its sample, this clone was seen once. The V call is TRBV30, the J call TRBJ1-6; TRBD1 is a possible D gene (6 bases). This CDR3 is 13 amino acids long. The germline gives CDR1 GTSNPN, CDR2 SVGIG (reference sequence). The V end was cut by 2 bases, the J end by 7 bases, with 9 bases between. The CDR3 loop reads CAWSRDTNSPLHF. The DNA for the CDR3 is TGTGCCTGGAGTCGGGACACGAATTCACCCCTCCACTTT.

The chain has TRBV3-1 (or the pseudogene TRBV3-2) and TRBJ2-3; the match to TRBD2 covers 7 bases. CDR3 length: 14 residues. J was trimmed by 4 bases and V by 1 base; bases with no gene match: 2. Germline CDR1 LGHDT, CDR2 YNNKEL (reference sequence). CDR3: CASSQGLAADTQYF. The CDR3 DNA reads TGTGCCAGCAGCCAAGGGCTAGCGGCAGATACGCAGTATTTT.

The rearrangement joins TRBV9 to TRBJ1-2; a weak D match, TRBD1 (5 bases). The V and J ends lost 4 bases and 8 bases respectively, with 21 bases between them. This CDR3 contains 15 residues. Germline values: CDR1 SGDLS, CDR2 YYNGEE. CDR3 protein: CASSTGGIGGEGYTF. As DNA, the CDR3 is TGTGCCAGCAGCACAGGAGGAATTGGAGGGGAGGGCTACACCTTC.

This chain connects TRBV27 to TRBJ2-3, with 9 positions matching TRBD2. Germline CDR1 MNHEY, CDR2 SMNVEV (reference sequence). This CDR3 contains 16 residues. V trimming: 0 bases; J trimming: 1 base; junction bases outside the gene matches: 2. As DNA, the CDR3 is TGTGCCAGCAGTTTATCGTGGACTAGCGGCACAGATACGCAGTATTTT. Amino acid sequence: CASSLSWTSGTDTQYF.

V usage is TRBV7-9 and J usage is TRBJ2-7, with 7 bases aligning to TRBD1. The V segment lost 1 base and the J segment 0 bases; nucleotides outside the gene matches: 3. The CDR3 has 15 amino acids. Germline V gives CDR1 SEHNR, CDR2 FQNEAQ (reference sequence). The DNA for the CDR3 is TGTGCCAGCAGCTTAGTCGACAGGGCCTCCTACGAGCAGTACTTC. Translating gives CASSLVDRASYEQYF.

V and J are TRBV29-1 and TRBJ1-2; 9 bases are a match to TRBD1. After removal of 4 bases from V and 10 bases from J, the junction contained 7 bases not matched to a gene. The CDR3 length is 12 residues. Per germline, CDR1 SQVTM and CDR2 ANQGSEA. The CDR3 DNA is TGCAGCGTTGCCGGGACAGGGACTCTCTACACCTTC. This encodes CSVAGTGTLYTF.

This clone appeared a single time. The chain uses TRBV19 and TRBJ1-6; no definite D call. Germline V gene lookup returns CDR1 LNHDA and CDR2 SQIVND (reference sequence). V gave up 0 bases and J gave up 8 bases, with 5 bases separating them. This CDR3 has 13 residues. CDR3 residues: CASSIDSYSPLHF. The CDR3 bases are TGTGCCAGTAGTATAGATTCTTATTCACCCCTCCACTTT.

The chain is built from TRBV6-5 and TRBJ2-7; D might be TRBD2 (6 bases). Germline V gene sequence: CDR1 MNHEY, CDR2 SVGAGI. CDR3 length equals 11 residues. The CDR3 DNA sequence: TGTACCGCGGGGCGGAGGGACGAGCAGTACTTC. Protein product: CTAGRRDEQYF.

This chain links TRBV5-4 with TRBJ1-2; D is perhaps TRBD1 (6 bases). The CDR3 has 16 residues. Trimming stripped 4 bases from V and 2 bases from J, with 18 bases between. Germline CDR1 SGHNT, CDR2 YYREEE (reference sequence). The CDR3 loop reads CASSPKVGGANYGYTF. DNA for the CDR3: TGTGCCAGCAGCCCAAAGGTGGGGGGGGCCAACTATGGCTACACCTTC.

The gene calls are TRBV2 and TRBJ1-5; D call uncertain. The ends were cut back, 8 bases at V and 2 bases at J, with 7 bases in the middle. The CDR3 loop spans 12 amino acids. Per germline, CDR1 SNHLY and CDR2 FYNNEI. The CDR3 region is CASCYGNQPQHF. Written as DNA, the CDR3 is TGTGCCAGCTGCTATGGCAATCAGCCCCAGCATTTT. The full variable domain, completed using reference TRBV2 and TRBJ1-5, is EPEVTQTPSHQVTQMGQEVILRCVPISNHLYFYWYRQILGQKVEFLVSFYNNEISEKSEIFDDQFSVERPDGSNFTLKIRSTKLEDSAMYFCASCYGNQPQHFGDGTRLSIL.

In this sample, this clone turned up once. This rearrangement joins TRBV18 to TRBJ2-3, with TRBD1 as a possible D gene (5 bases). The CDR3 contains 16 residues. The V end lost 1 base, the J end lost 0 bases, and 11 bases lay between the germline ends. Germline V gene lookup returns CDR1 KGHSH and CDR2 LQKENI. CDR3 in amino acids: CASSPLGAASTDTQYF. DNA for the CDR3: TGTGCCAGCTCACCACTTGGGGCGGCTAGCACAGATACGCAGTATTTT.

The genes are TRBV7-9 and TRBJ1-1; 10 positions match TRBD1. The CDR3 has 14 amino acids. The germline V gene has CDR1 SEHNR and CDR2 FQNEAQ (reference sequence). Trimming removed 3 bases from V and 4 bases from J; junction bases left unmatched: 2. The CDR3 DNA follows: TGTGCCAGCAGCTTGACAGGGGGCTTCACTGAAGCTTTCTTT. Translated: CASSLTGGFTEAFF.

A single count supports this clone. This rearrangement joins TRBV30 to TRBJ1-2, with a possible D match to TRBD1 (5 bases). Germline values: CDR1 GTSNPN, CDR2 SVGIG (reference sequence). With 0 bases removed from V and 8 bases from J, the gap between germline ends came to 13 bases. This CDR3 contains 13 residues. CDR3 in amino acids: CAWSVREAYGYTF. Here the CDR3 DNA reads TGTGCCTGGAGTGTCAGGGAAGCTTACGGCTACACCTTC.

This chain uses TRBV19 with TRBJ2-3; 8 nucleotides agree with TRBD2. The CDR3 runs 16 residues. Looked up from germline, CDR1 is LNHDA and CDR2 is SQIVND (reference sequence). Trimming at V came to 4 bases and at J to 2 bases, leaving 8 bases not matched to a gene. The CDR3 DNA is TGTGCCAGTAGTAACGTAGCGGGGAGGGTCACAGATACGCAGTATTTT. Its translation: CASSNVAGRVTDTQYF.

V is TRBV18 and J is TRBJ2-7, with a possible D match to TRBD2 (6 bases). V was trimmed by 2 bases and J by 1 base, leaving 15 bases between them. This CDR3 region has 16 residues. CDR1 is KGHSH, CDR2 LQKENI, per germline. CDR3 coding DNA: TGTGCCAGCTCACCAGTGCTGTCTAGCGATTCCTACGAGCAGTACTTC. Its translation is CASSPVLSSDSYEQYF.

The V and J genes are TRBV5-4 and TRBJ2-1; unclear D gene. This CDR3 comprises 15 residues. CDR1 and CDR2 (germline): SGHNT, YYREEE (reference sequence). V lost 0 bases, J lost 5 bases, and 12 bases lay in between. The DNA of the CDR3 is TGTGCCAGCAGCTTGGCTTCTGGGCTACACAATGAGCAGTTCTTC. Amino acids: CASSLASGLHNEQFF.

V gene TRBV4-3 combines with J gene TRBJ2-1; 8 nucleotides line up with TRBD2. This CDR3 spans 18 amino acids. The ends lost 0 bases at V and 6 bases at J; junction bases unmatched: 13. The germline CDR1 and CDR2 sequences are LGHNA and YSLEER. The CDR3 reads CASSQDYPRGGLPNEQFF. The CDR3 DNA sequence: TGCGCCAGCAGCCAAGATTATCCGCGCGGGGGGTTACCCAATGAGCAGTTCTTC.

The rearrangement links TRBV30 to TRBJ1-1; no definite D call. V was trimmed by 3 bases and J by 2 bases, leaving 10 bases between them. The germline V gene has CDR1 GTSNPN and CDR2 SVGIG (reference sequence). The CDR3 extends over 13 amino acids. CDR3 sequence reads: CAWRIGFNTEAFF. The CDR3 region has the DNA TGTGCCTGGAGAATCGGGTTCAACACTGAAGCTTTCTTT.

This clone came up a few times. CDR3 DNA sequence: TGCGCCAGCCGTAGTACTAACTATGGCTACACCTTC. The encoded protein is CASRSTNYGYTF. This sequence joins TRBV5-1 and TRBJ1-2; D not resolved. The CDR3 has 12 residues. The germline gives CDR1 SGHRS, CDR2 YFSETQ. V was cut by 7 bases and J by 0 bases, with 7 bases left in between.

The chain combines TRBV7-8 with TRBJ1-5, with TRBD1 matching over 12 bases. Germline lookup yields CDR1 SGHVS and CDR2 FQNEAQ. The junction had 15 bases not matched to a gene; V was cut back by 5 bases and J by 4 bases. The CDR3 has 19 residues. CDR3 DNA sequence: TGTGCCAGCAGCCCCTTAATAGGGACAGGGGGCGGTGTGAATCAGCCCCAGCATTTT. Translating gives CASSPLIGTGGGVNQPQHF.